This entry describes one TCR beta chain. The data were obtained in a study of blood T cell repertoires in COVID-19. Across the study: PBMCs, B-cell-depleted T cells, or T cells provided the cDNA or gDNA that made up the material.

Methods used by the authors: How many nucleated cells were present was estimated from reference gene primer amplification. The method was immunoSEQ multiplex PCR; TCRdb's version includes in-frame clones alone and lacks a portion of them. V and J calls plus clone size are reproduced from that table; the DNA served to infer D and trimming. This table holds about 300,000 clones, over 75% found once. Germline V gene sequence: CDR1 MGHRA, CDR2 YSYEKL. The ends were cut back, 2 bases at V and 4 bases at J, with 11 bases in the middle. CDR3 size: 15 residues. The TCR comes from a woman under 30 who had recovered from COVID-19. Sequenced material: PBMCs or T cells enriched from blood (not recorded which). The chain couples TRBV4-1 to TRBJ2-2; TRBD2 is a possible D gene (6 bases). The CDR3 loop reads CASSQLGLRTGELFF. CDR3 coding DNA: TGCGCCAGCAGCCAACTGGGACTTCGCACCGGGGAGCTGTTTTTT.